This T cell receptor (beta chain) originates from a study of Ad26.COV2.S vaccination and SARS-CoV-2 variants. Findings and limits, study-wide: Compared with placebo recipients, vaccine recipients had higher spike-specific TCR breadth.

This CDR3 is built from 14 residues. Between the trimmed V and J ends, which lost 3 bases and 3 bases, there was a span of 9 bases. The germline gives CDR1 SGDLS, CDR2 YYNGEE. Here immunoSEQ multiplex PCR was the method, and the copy in TCRdb shows in-frame clones only, minus some. Of about 680,000 clones in the sample, around 89% were seen once. Treatment noted: roughly 18 received Ad26.COV2.S at low or high dose, single or two shots; roughly 5 received placebo; per-sample allocation not given. The investigators took samples on day 63 after the first vaccine or placebo injection. Expression of Wuhan-strain SARS-CoV-2 spike came from the Ad26 vector that formed the vaccine. For this clone: The antigen is not known.

The gene calls are TRBV9 and TRBJ2-2; D remains unclear. The source is a person aged 18-65 years who received the Ad26.COV2.S COVID-19 vaccine or a placebo. The sample was peripheral blood, taken in a trial of Ad26.COV2.S vaccine versus placebo. CDR3 sequence (DNA): TGTGCCAGCAGCGACGGGCCTTACACCGGGGAGCTGTTTTTT. Translation gives CASSDGPYTGELFF.